A selection of T cell receptor beta chains follows, all from one sample in a study of molecular identifiers for immune sequencing clone quantification. TCRdb redid the calling of the PCR reads with MiXCR, one entry per CDR3 protein. The table shows under 650,000 distinct CDR3 sequences, with just under 20% occurring only once. Sequenced sample: naive CD8+ T cells from blood, with Jurkat cell RNA spiked in. The receptors stem from a human donor in good health. Some libraries in this study had Jurkat cell RNA spiked in. The CDR3 runs from the conserved cysteine through the conserved F or W. The D gene is left open where the match is weak. Only part of the rows carry a size: once, few, many, or a class if the clone is expanded.

many	TRBJ2-2	TRBV5-1	TRBD1	TGCGCCAGCAGCTTGGCCCAGGGGGATACACTGAACACCGGGGAGCTGTTTTTT	CASSLAQGDTLNTGELFF
many	TRBJ1-1	TRBV20-1	TRBD1	TGCAGTGCTAGAGATCGGTCAGGGGGATACACTGAAGCTTTCTTT	CSARDRSGGYTEAFF
few	TRBJ2-7	TRBV7-9	TRBD1	TGTGCCAGCAGTCCCCTCCGGACAGGGAATACCTACGAGCAGTACTTC	CASSPLRTGNTYEQYF
many	TRBJ1-5	TRBV2	-	TGTGCCAGCAGGACAGGCACGACCTTGACAAATCAGCCCCAGCATTTT	CASRTGTTLTNQPQHF
many	TRBJ2-7	TRBV9	-	TGTGCCAGCAGCGGGGGGGAAGAGTATTGGGAGCAGTACTTC	CASSGGEEYWEQYF
-	TRBJ2-3	TRBV6-1	-	TGTGTCAGCAGTTGGACGACAGATACGCAGTATTTT	CVSSWTTDTQYF
few	TRBJ2-3	TRBV4-1	-	TGCGCCAGCAGCCAAGAGTACGGGATAGAGTCAGATACGCAGTATTTT	CASSQEYGIESDTQYF
many	TRBJ1-6	TRBV2	TRBD1	TGTGCCAGCAAGACAGGGCTTGGGTATAATTCACCCCTCCACTTT	CASKTGLGYNSPLHF
few	TRBJ1-1	TRBV20-1	-	TGCAGTGCCATCCCCCGGGACTCGTGGACTGAAGCTTTCTTT	CSAIPRDSWTEAFF
few	TRBJ2-7	TRBV20-1	-	TGCAGTGCTAGAGTTTCACAGGGAGTCTACGAGCAGTACTTC	CSARVSQGVYEQYF
many	TRBJ2-7	TRBV7-9	-	TGTGCCAGCAGTGGGGGGATCGAGCAGTACTTC	CASSGGIEQYF
many	TRBJ2-5	TRBV5-6	TRBD2	TGTGCCAGCAGCTTGGGAACTAGCGGGTTAGAGACCCAGTACTTC	CASSLGTSGLETQYF
-	TRBJ2-5	TRBV5-8	-	TGTGCCAGCAGCTGGGGGTTTGGTGAAGAGACCCAGTACTTC	CASSWGFGEETQYF
-	TRBJ1-5	TRBV6-6	-	TGTGCCAGCAAACCCCATTCTGGGACACAAATAAATCAGCCCCAGCATTTT	CASKPHSGTQINQPQHF
many	TRBJ2-7	TRBV20-1	TRBD2	TGCAGTGCTAGAAAGCTAGCGGATGCCTACGAGCAGTACTTC	CSARKLADAYEQYF
-	TRBJ2-7	TRBV7-9	-	TGTGCCAGCAGCTTCCCAGCGTACTACGAGCAGTACTTC	CASSFPAYYEQYF